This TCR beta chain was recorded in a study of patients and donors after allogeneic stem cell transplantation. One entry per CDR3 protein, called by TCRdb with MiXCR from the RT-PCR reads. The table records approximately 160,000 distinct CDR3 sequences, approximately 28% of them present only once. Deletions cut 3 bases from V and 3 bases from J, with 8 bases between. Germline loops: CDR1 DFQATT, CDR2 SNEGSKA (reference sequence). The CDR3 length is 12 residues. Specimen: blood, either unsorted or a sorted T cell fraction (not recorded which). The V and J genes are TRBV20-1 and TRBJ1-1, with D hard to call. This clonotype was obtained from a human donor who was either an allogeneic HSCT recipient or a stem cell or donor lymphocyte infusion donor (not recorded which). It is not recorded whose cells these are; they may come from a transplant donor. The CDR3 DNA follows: TGCAGTGCTAGGGGCAGACACACTGAAGCTTTCTTT. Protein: CSARGRHTEAFF.